A single sample is the source of the 29 T cell receptor beta chains below, sequenced in a study of cytomegalovirus exposure and HLA in healthy donors. PCR used 60 Vbeta primers and 13 Jbeta primers. Here immunoSEQ multiplex PCR was the method, and the copy in TCRdb shows in-frame clones only, minus some. Of hundreds of thousands of clones in the sample, under 70% were seen once. The sequencing sample was made of PBMCs. These receptors came from a man between 35 and 55 years old in good health and CMV-seropositive.

Only a few counts were recorded for this clone. The J gene is TRBJ1-2, the V gene TRBV7-2; no clear D gene. The CDR3 contains 13 residues. CDR1 SGHTA and CDR2 FQGNSA come from the germline V gene. Trimming took 2 bases from V and 8 from J, leaving 12 bases between them. CDR3 sequence reads: CASSLSSKSGYTF. The CDR3, as DNA: TGTGCCAGCAGCTTATCTAGTAAAAGCGGCTACACCTTC.

The gene calls are TRBV7-9 and TRBJ2-7, with TRBD2 as a possible D gene (7 bases). Trimming stripped 6 bases from V and 3 bases from J, with 18 bases between. This CDR3 spans 15 amino acids. Germline loops: CDR1 SEHNR, CDR2 FQNEAQ (reference sequence). In DNA form, the CDR3 reads TGTGCCAGCAGTTCTACTACAGGGAGGGGCTACGAGCAGTACTTC. As protein: CASSSTTGRGYEQYF.

There are a few counts of this clone. The rearrangement links TRBV7-9 to TRBJ1-5; D is possibly TRBD1 (6 bases). V was clipped by 5 bases and J by 6 bases, with 20 bases between them. The CDR3 is 16 amino acids. CDR1 and CDR2 from the germline V gene are SEHNR and FQNEAQ (reference sequence). The CDR3 region has the DNA TGTGCCAGCAGCCCCGGGACATCCTGGGTGGGTCAGCCCCAGCATTTT. Protein: CASSPGTSWVGQPQHF.

Notes on this clone: The identical CDR3 is also encoded by other nucleotide sequences in the sample. The chain joins TRBV5-1 to TRBJ2-7; 11 bases agree with TRBD1. The CDR3 sequence is 14 residues long. V dropped 4 bases and J dropped 2; count of bases not matched to a gene: 2. CDR1 is SGHRS, CDR2 YFSETQ, per germline. CDR3 DNA: TGCGCCAGCAGCCCGGGACAGGGGGCCTACGAGCAGTACTTC. This sequence encodes CASSPGQGAYEQYF.

The chain recombines TRBV6-5 with TRBJ1-5; D is possibly TRBD1 (5 bases). This CDR3 spans 14 amino acids. The germline gives CDR1 MNHEY, CDR2 SVGAGI. The V end lost 6 bases, the J end lost 4 bases, and 13 bases lay between the germline ends. The CDR3, as DNA: TGTGCCAGCAGCCGCAGGGAGGGGAATCAGCCCCAGCATTTT. Translating gives CASSRREGNQPQHF.

This clone was seen a handful of times. A read error may account for a junction end that differs from germline. CDR3 residues: CSSSWVSGEGQYF. CDR3 in DNA: TGTTCCAGCAGCTGGGTGTCAGGGGAGGGGCAGTACTTC. This rearrangement joins TRBV7-9 to TRBJ2-7; a weak D match, TRBD2 (7 bases). Germline CDR1 reads SEHNR; CDR2 reads FQNEAQ (reference sequence). The CDR3 totals 13 residues.

This sequence joins TRBV7-8 and TRBJ2-1, with 9 bases identical to TRBD2. CDR3 length: 16 residues. Losses at the gene ends were 5 bases for V and 10 bases for J; bases not matched to a gene: 15. In germline, CDR1 is SGHVS, CDR2 FQNEAQ. The CDR3 is CASSPLAGRSEAEQFF. The CDR3 DNA follows: TGTGCCAGCAGCCCCCTAGCGGGGAGGTCGGAGGCGGAGCAGTTCTTC.

V and J are TRBV4-2 and TRBJ2-3; 11 nucleotides align to TRBD2. The V and J ends lost 5 bases and 0 bases, in that order; junction bases with no gene match: 16. The V gene's germline CDR1 is LGHNA and CDR2 YNFKEQ. CDR3 length: 20 residues. For the CDR3, the DNA is TGTGCCAGCAGCGGAAACCCTCTAGCGGGGGGCGAAGGGAGCACAGATACGCAGTATTTT. Encoded protein: CASSGNPLAGGEGSTDTQYF.

This rearrangement joins TRBV2 to TRBJ1-5, with TRBD1 identical over 7 bases. The V gene end was trimmed by 7 bases and the J gene end by 2 bases; junction bases not matched to a gene: 5. The CDR3 sequence is 14 residues long. Germline loops: CDR1 SNHLY, CDR2 FYNNEI. The CDR3 DNA reads TGTGCCAGCACTATCACAGGGGGCAATCAGCCCCAGCATTTT. This sequence encodes CASTITGGNQPQHF.

This sequence joins TRBV6-1 and TRBJ2-1, with 11 nucleotides matching TRBD2. This CDR3 has 14 amino acids. The V gene end was trimmed by 5 bases and the J gene end by 6 bases; junction bases not matched to a gene: 3. Per the germline V gene, CDR1 is MNHNS and CDR2 is SASEGT. As DNA, the CDR3 is TGTGCCAGCAGTACTAGCGGGGGCGTCAATGAGCAGTTCTTC. Translation: CASSTSGGVNEQFF.

J is TRBJ2-3 and V is TRBV15; unclear D gene. The CDR3 totals 14 residues. Deletions cut 1 base from V and 4 bases from J, with 9 bases between. Per the germline V gene, CDR1 is LNHNV and CDR2 is YYDKDF (reference sequence). CDR3 protein: CATSRVNLPDTQYF. The CDR3 coding sequence is TGTGCCACCAGCAGAGTGAACTTACCAGATACGCAGTATTTT.

This sequence joins TRBV18 and TRBJ1-6, with D unresolved. This CDR3 contains 16 residues. Germline V lookup: CDR1 KGHSH, CDR2 LQKENI. V lost 4 bases to trimming and J lost 9 bases, with 19 bases between them. CDR3 nucleotide sequence: TGTGCCAGCTCACTAACCGGAGATACGCTCGGTTCACCCCTCCACTTT. The encoded protein is CASSLTGDTLGSPLHF.

The rearrangement links TRBV6-6 to TRBJ1-5; D remains unclear. Germline V gives CDR1 MNHNY, CDR2 SVGAGI (reference sequence). V lost 7 bases and J 1 base, leaving 14 bases between the germline ends. The CDR3 runs to 15 residues. CDR3 coding DNA: TGTGCCAGCATTCCAGACGGGAGGAGCAATCAGCCCCAGCATTTT. Translating gives CASIPDGRSNQPQHF.

This chain uses TRBV4-2 with TRBJ2-7; 12 positions match TRBD2. V gave up 2 bases and J gave up 0 bases; unmatched junction bases: 5. Germline V gives CDR1 LGHNA, CDR2 YNFKEQ. The length of the CDR3 is 17 residues. This CDR3 is CASSQLAGGRDSYEQYF. The CDR3 coding sequence is TGTGCCAGCAGCCAACTAGCGGGGGGGAGAGACTCCTACGAGCAGTACTTC.

The chain links TRBV10-1 to TRBJ1-2; no clear D. The length of the CDR3 is 13 residues. The germline gives CDR1 WNHNN, CDR2 SYGVQD (reference sequence). Trimming left V 5 bases short and J 2 bases short, with 9 bases between. Here the CDR3 reads CASSSGSNYGYTF. CDR3 DNA sequence: TGCGCCAGCAGTTCGGGTTCCAACTATGGCTACACCTTC.

The chain links TRBV28 to TRBJ2-7, with TRBD1 identical over 9 bases. Germline CDR1 and CDR2: MDHEN and SYDVKM. J lost 5 bases, V lost 6 bases, and 11 bases had no gene match. The CDR3 runs to 15 residues. Here the CDR3 DNA reads TGTGCCAGCAGGTCCCGGACAGGGGATTCCCACGAGCAGTACTTC. As protein: CASRSRTGDSHEQYF.

V usage is TRBV11-2 and J usage is TRBJ2-3; D perhaps matches TRBD2 (6 bases). The length of the CDR3 is 16 residues. Germline V gives CDR1 SGHAT, CDR2 FQNNGV. Trimming took 1 base from V and 2 from J, leaving 13 bases between them. The CDR3 loop reads CASSLGRDSATDTQYF. DNA for the CDR3: TGTGCCAGCAGCTTAGGGAGGGACTCAGCCACAGATACGCAGTATTTT.

Written as DNA, the CDR3 is TGTGCCAGCAGTGAATATCGGGGGACCTACGAGCAGTACTTC. Its protein is CASSEYRGTYEQYF. This sequence joins TRBV25-1 and TRBJ2-7; a possible D gene is TRBD2 (6 bases). Trimming pared 0 bases from V and 2 bases from J, leaving 8 bases between. The germline V gene has CDR1 MGHDK and CDR2 SYGVNS. The CDR3 loop spans 14 amino acids.

The chain combines TRBV6-1 with TRBJ2-7; 10 bases are a match to TRBD1. V trimming: 4 bases; J trimming: 0 bases; junction bases outside the gene matches: 0. The CDR3 runs 14 residues. The V gene's germline CDR1 is MNHNS and CDR2 SASEGT. As DNA, the CDR3 is TGTGCCAGCAGTGGACAGGGGGCCTCCTACGAGCAGTACTTC. Its protein product is CASSGQGASYEQYF.

The chain is built from TRBV5-4 and TRBJ2-7, with TRBD1 matching 8 bases. Germline assignment: CDR1 SGHNT and CDR2 YYREEE (reference sequence). The CDR3 totals 16 residues. V lost 0 bases to trimming and J lost 0 bases; unmatched junction nucleotides: 5. CDR3 sequence: CASSLGGQVPSYEQYF. CDR3 sequence (DNA): TGTGCCAGCAGCTTGGGGGGACAGGTACCCTCCTACGAGCAGTACTTC.

CDR3 sequence (DNA): TGTGCCAGCAGCTTAGTTGCCAGGGATAACTATGGCTACACCTTC. Encoded protein: CASSLVARDNYGYTF. The rearrangement uses TRBV7-2 and TRBJ1-2, with D maybe TRBD1 (5 bases). This CDR3 spans 15 amino acids. Germline CDR1 and CDR2: SGHTA and FQGNSA. Between the trimmed V and J ends, which lost 1 base and 1 base, there was a span of 10 bases. The variable domain in full, with the rest retrieved from reference TRBV7-2 and TRBJ1-2, is GAGVSQSPSNKVTEKGKDVELRCDPISGHTALYWYRQSLGQGLEFLIYFQGNSAPDKSGLPSDRFSAERTGGSVSTLTIQRTQQEDSAVYLCASSLVARDNYGYTFGSGTRLTVV.

The V and J genes are TRBV6-4 and TRBJ2-1; D unclear. CDR1 is MRHNA and CDR2 is SNTAGT in the germline V gene. The CDR3 spans 16 residues. Deletions cut 0 bases from V and 0 bases from J, with 9 bases between. In nucleotides, the CDR3 is TGTGCCAGCAGTGACTCAGCCTCCCGCTCCTACAATGAGCAGTTCTTC. Its protein product is CASSDSASRSYNEQFF.

A few counts support this clone. The chain joins TRBV6-5 to TRBJ2-3, with a weak D call TRBD2 (5 bases). In germline, CDR1 is MNHEY, CDR2 SVGAGI. This CDR3 region has 13 residues. Trimming cost V 0 bases and J 8 bases, with 9 bases left between them. The CDR3 coding sequence is TGTGCCAGCAGTTACTCTGAGGGCGTTACGCAGTATTTT. Encoded protein: CASSYSEGVTQYF.

There are a few counts of this clone. This sequence joins TRBV5-6 and TRBJ1-2; TRBD1 matches 8 bases. Germline values: CDR1 SGHDT, CDR2 YYEEEE. V lost 2 bases and J lost 8; bases outside the gene matches: 11. The length of the CDR3 is 15 residues. CDR3 in DNA: TGTGCCAGCAGCTTCGGGAGGCCCTCAGGGGGCGGCTACACCTTC. As protein: CASSFGRPSGGGYTF.

This chain uses TRBV5-4 with TRBJ1-2; D unresolved. Germline CDR1 and CDR2: SGHNT and YYREEE (reference sequence). With 0 bases removed from V and 3 bases from J, the gap between germline ends came to 9 bases. The CDR3 runs 14 residues. In DNA, the CDR3 is TGTGCCAGCAGCTTGGGAGGGCTTGACTATGGCTACACCTTC. Amino acid sequence: CASSLGGLDYGYTF.

Of note for this clone: One junction end disagrees with the germline gene, perhaps due to a read error. CDR3 sequence: CSSSSSGTNYGYTF. In DNA, the CDR3 is TGTTCCAGCAGCTCCTCCGGGACTAACTATGGCTACACCTTC. The V and J genes are TRBV7-9 and TRBJ1-2; D uncertain. The germline V gene encodes CDR1 SEHNR and CDR2 FQNEAQ (reference sequence). The CDR3 loop spans 14 amino acids.

The gene calls are TRBV7-6 and TRBJ2-1; 10 bases fit TRBD2. Germline assignment: CDR1 SGHVS and CDR2 FNYEAQ. The CDR3 is 13 residues long. V dropped 5 bases and J dropped 9; count of bases not matched to a gene: 4. The chain's CDR3 is CASSEGTSAEQFF. In DNA, the CDR3 is TGTGCCAGCAGCGAAGGGACTAGCGCTGAGCAGTTCTTC. Supplemented by reference TRBV7-6 and TRBJ2-1, the full variable domain reads GAGVSQSPRYKVTKRGQDVALRCDPISGHVSLYWYRQALGQGPEFLTYFNYEAQQDKSGLPNDRFSAERPEGSISTLTIQRTEQRDSAMYRCASSEGTSAEQFFGPGTRLTVL.

The gene calls are TRBV6-6 and TRBJ1-4; D gene ambiguous. The CDR3 contains 14 residues. The ends were cut back, 10 bases at V and 4 bases at J, with 16 bases in the middle. The germline V gene encodes CDR1 MNHNY and CDR2 SVGAGI (reference sequence). In nucleotides, the CDR3 is TGTGCCATCTCAGGAGGGAGTTATAATGAAAAACTGTTTTTT. Encoded protein: CAISGGSYNEKLFF.

V usage is TRBV2 and J usage is TRBJ1-2; 12 positions match TRBD1. Germline CDR1 SNHLY, CDR2 FYNNEI. The ends lost 3 bases at V and 7 bases at J; junction bases unmatched: 9. This CDR3 spans 16 amino acids. CDR3 loop: CASSEFRDRGRRGYTF. CDR3 bases: TGTGCCAGCAGTGAGTTCCGGGACAGGGGGCGGCGTGGCTACACCTTC.